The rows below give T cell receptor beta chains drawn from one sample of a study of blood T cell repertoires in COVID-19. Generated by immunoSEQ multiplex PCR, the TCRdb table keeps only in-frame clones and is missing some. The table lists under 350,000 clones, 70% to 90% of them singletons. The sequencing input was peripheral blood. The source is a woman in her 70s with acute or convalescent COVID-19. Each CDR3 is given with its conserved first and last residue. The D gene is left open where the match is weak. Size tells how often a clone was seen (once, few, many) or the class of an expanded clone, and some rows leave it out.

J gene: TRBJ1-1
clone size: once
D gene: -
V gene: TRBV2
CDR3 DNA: TGTGCCAGCAGTGGACAGGTGAACACTGAAGCTTTCTTT
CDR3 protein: CASSGQVNTEAFF

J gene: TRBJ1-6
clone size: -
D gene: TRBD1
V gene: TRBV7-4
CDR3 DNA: TGTGCCAGCAGCTCGCGGGACAGGGCCGCCGGCTCACCCCTCCACTTT
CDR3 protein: CASSSRDRAAGSPLHF

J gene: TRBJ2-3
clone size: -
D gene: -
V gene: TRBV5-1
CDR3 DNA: TGCGCCAGCAGCCGCGGCATGGACACAGATACGCAGTATTTT
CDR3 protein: CASSRGMDTDTQYF

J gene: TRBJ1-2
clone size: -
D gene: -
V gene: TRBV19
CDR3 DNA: TGTGCCAGTAGTTCACCCGGGAGGGTCGAAGGCTACACCTTC
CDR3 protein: CASSSPGRVEGYTF

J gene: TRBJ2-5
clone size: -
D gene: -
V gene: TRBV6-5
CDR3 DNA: TGTGCCAGCAGTCATCTAAGAGAGACCCAGTACTTC
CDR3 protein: CASSHLRETQYF

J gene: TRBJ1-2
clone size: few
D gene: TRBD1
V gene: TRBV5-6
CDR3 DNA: TGTGCCAGCAGCTACCGAGGGACAGGGAGTAACTATGGCTACACCTTC
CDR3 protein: CASSYRGTGSNYGYTF

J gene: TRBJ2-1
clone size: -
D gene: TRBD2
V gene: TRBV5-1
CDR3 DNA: TGCGCCAGCGCATTAAACGGGGGGGCCGATGAGCAGTTCTTC
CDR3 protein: CASALNGGADEQFF

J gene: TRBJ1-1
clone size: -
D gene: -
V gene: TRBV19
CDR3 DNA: TGTGCCAGTAAGGTGGGGGGTATCTCTGAAGCTTTCTTT
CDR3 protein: CASKVGGISEAFF

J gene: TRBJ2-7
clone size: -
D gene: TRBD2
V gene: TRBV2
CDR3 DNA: TGTGCCAGCAGTACTAGCGGATACGAGCAGTACTTC
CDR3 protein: CASSTSGYEQYF

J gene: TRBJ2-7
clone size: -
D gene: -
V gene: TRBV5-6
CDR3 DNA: TGTGCCAGCAGCCTGACAGCGACCTACGAGCAGTACTTC
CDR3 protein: CASSLTATYEQYF

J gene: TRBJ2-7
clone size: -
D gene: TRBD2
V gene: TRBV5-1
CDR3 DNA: TGCGCCAGCAGCATGTCTAGCGGAACCTACGAGCAGTACTTC
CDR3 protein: CASSMSSGTYEQYF

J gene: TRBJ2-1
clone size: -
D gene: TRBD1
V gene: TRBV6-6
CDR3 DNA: TGTGCCAGCAGTTACGAAACAGGGGGCGAGGAGCAGTTCTTC
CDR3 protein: CASSYETGGEEQFF

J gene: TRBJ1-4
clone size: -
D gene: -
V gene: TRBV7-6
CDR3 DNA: TGTGCCAGCAGCCTCGACACCGCCAGAAGTGAAAAACTGTTTTTT
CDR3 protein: CASSLDTARSEKLFF

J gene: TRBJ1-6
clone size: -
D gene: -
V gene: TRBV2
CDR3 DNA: TGTGCCAGCAGGTCCACAGGGAATTCACCCCTCCACTTT
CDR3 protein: CASRSTGNSPLHF

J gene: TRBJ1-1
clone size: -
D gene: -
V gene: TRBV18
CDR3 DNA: TGTGCCAGCTCACCGCGACAGATGGGGATGAACACTGAAGCTTTCTTT
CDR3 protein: CASSPRQMGMNTEAFF

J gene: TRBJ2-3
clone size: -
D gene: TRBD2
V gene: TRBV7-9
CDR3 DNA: TGTGCCAGCAGCTTAGCCTTCGGGGGGTCAGGCACAGATACGCAGTATTTT
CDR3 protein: CASSLAFGGSGTDTQYF

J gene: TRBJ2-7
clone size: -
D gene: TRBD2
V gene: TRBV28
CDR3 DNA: TGTGCCAGCAGTTCAGCGGGGGGTTTCCTGGGGCAGTACTTC
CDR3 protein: CASSSAGGFLGQYF

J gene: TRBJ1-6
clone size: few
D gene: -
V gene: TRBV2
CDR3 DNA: TGTGCCAGCAGGGGGCGGAGGGGTTCACCCCTCCACTTT
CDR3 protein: CASRGRRGSPLHF

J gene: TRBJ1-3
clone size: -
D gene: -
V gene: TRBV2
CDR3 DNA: TGTGCCAGCAGTGAAGGCGGGGCTTTATCTGGAAACACCATATATTTT
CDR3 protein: CASSEGGALSGNTIYF

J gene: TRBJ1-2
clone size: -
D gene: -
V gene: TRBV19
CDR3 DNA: TGTGCCAGTAGTATTCGGGCTCGAGGGAACTATGGCTACACCTTC
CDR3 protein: CASSIRARGNYGYTF

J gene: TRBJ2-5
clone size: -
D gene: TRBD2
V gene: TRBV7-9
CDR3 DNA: TGTGCCAGCAGCCTCGCGGGGGGTGGCGCCGAGACCCAGTACTTC
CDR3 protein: CASSLAGGGAETQYF

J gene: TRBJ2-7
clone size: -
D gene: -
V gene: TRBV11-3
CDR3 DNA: TGTGCCAGCAGCTTAGAGTTTCCGGGGAACTACGAGCAGTACTTC
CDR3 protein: CASSLEFPGNYEQYF